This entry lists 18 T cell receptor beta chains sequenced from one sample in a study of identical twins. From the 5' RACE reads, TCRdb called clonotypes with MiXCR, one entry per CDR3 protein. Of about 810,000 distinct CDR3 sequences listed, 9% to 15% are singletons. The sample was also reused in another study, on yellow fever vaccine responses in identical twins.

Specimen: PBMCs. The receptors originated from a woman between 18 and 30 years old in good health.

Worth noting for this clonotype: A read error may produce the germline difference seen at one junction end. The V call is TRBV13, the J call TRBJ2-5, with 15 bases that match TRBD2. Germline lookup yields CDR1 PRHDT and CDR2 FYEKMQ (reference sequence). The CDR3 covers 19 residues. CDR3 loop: CASSEAGTSGGQNQETQYF. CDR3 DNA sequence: TGCGCCAGCAGTGAGGCCGGGACTAGCGGGGGGCAAAATCAAGAGACCCAGTACTTC.

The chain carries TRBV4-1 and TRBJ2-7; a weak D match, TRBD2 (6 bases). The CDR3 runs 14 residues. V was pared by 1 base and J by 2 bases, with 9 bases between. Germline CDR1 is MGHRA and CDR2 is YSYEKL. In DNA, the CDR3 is TGCGCCAGCAGCCAAGGGGGGGAGACCTACGAGCAGTACTTC. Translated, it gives CASSQGGETYEQYF.

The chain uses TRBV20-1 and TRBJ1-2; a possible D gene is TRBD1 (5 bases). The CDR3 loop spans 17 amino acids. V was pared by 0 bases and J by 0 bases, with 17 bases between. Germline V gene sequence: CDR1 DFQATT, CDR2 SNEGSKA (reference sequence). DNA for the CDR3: TGCAGTGCTAGAGATCTTTCCCCGACAGACGCTAACTATGGCTACACCTTC. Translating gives CSARDLSPTDANYGYTF.

In nucleotides, the CDR3 is TGTGCCAGCAGTTTGAACGGTGCTGGCAATCAGCCCCAGCATTTT. Residues: CASSLNGAGNQPQHF. The chain joins TRBV28 to TRBJ1-5; D remains ambiguous. CDR1 and CDR2 (germline): MDHEN, SYDVKM. Trimming took 3 bases from V and 2 from J, leaving 11 bases between them. The CDR3 extends over 15 amino acids.

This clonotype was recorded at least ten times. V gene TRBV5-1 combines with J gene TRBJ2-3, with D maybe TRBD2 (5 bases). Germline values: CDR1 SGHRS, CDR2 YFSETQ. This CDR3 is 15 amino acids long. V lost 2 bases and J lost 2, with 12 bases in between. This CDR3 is CASSFRRWDTDTQYF. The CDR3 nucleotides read TGCGCCAGCAGCTTCCGGAGGTGGGACACAGATACGCAGTATTTT. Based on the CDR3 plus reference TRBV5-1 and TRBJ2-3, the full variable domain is KAGVTQTPRYLIKTRGQQVTLSCSPISGHRSVSWYQQTPGQGLQFLFEYFSETQRNKGNFPGRFSGRQFSNSRSEMNVSTLELGDSALYLCASSFRRWDTDTQYFGPGTRLTVL.

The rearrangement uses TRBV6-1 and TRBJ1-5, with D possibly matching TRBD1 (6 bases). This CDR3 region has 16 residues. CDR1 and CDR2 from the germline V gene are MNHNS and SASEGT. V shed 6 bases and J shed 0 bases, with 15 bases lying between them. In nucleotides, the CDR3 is TGTGCCAGCAGACCCGGGACACGTTATAGCAATCAGCCCCAGCATTTT. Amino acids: CASRPGTRYSNQPQHF.

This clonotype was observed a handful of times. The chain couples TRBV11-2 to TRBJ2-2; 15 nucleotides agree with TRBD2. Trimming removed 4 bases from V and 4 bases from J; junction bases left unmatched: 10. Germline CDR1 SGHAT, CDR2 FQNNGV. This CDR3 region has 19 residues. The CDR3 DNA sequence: TGTGCCAGCAGCTGCGAATCGGGACTAGCGGGGGGCTGCACCGGGGAGCTGTTTTTT. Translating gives CASSCESGLAGGCTGELFF. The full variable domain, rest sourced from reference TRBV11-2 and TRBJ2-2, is EAGVAQSPRYKIIEKRQSVAFWCNPISGHATLYWYQQILGQGPKLLIQFQNNGVVDDSQLPKDRFSAERLKGVDSTLKIQPAKLEDSAVYLCASSCESGLAGGCTGELFFGEGSRLTVL.

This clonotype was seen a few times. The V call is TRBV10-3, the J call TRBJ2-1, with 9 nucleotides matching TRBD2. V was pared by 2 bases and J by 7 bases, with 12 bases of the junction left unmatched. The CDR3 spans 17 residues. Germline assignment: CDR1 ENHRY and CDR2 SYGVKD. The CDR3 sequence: CAISEVGSGRPLNEQFF. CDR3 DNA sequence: TGTGCCATCAGTGAGGTGGGAAGCGGGAGGCCCTTAAATGAGCAGTTCTTC.

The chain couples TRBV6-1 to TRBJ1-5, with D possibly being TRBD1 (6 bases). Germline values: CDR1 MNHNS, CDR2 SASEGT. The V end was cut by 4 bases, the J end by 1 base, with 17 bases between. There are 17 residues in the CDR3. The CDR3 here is CASSGRSGGMSNQPQHF. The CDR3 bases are TGTGCCAGCAGTGGACGTAGTGGGGGCATGAGCAATCAGCCCCAGCATTTT.

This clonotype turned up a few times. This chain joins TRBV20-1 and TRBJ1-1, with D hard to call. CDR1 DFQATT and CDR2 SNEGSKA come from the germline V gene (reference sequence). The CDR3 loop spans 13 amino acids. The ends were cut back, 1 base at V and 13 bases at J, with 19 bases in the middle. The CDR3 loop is CSARGTPKRTRFF. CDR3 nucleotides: TGCAGTGCTAGAGGTACCCCCAAAAGAACGCGTTTCTTT.

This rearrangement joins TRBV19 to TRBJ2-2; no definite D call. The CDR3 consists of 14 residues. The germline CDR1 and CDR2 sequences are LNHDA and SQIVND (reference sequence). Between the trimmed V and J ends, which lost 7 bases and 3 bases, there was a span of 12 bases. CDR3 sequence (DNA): TGTGCCAGTAAAGGGAAGTCGGACACCGGGGAGCTGTTTTTT. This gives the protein CASKGKSDTGELFF.

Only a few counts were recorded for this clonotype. This CDR3 is CASSPTRTPTYEQYF. For the CDR3, the DNA is TGTGCCAGCAGTCCAACGCGGACTCCGACCTACGAGCAGTACTTC. This chain links TRBV2 with TRBJ2-7, with a weak D call TRBD2 (5 bases). This CDR3 is built from 15 residues. Germline assignment: CDR1 SNHLY and CDR2 FYNNEI. Trimming took off 5 bases at V and 2 bases at J, with 16 bases between the two ends.

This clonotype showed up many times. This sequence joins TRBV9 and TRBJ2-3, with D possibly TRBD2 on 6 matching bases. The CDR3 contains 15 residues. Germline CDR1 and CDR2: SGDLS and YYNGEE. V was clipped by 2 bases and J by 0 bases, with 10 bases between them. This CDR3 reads CASSVSGGSTDTQYF. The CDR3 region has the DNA TGTGCCAGCAGCGTTAGCGGCGGGAGCACAGATACGCAGTATTTT.

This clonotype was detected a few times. CDR3 coding DNA: TGTGCCAGCACTCCACTACTAGCGGGAGGGACGAATGAGCAGTTCTTC. It encodes CASTPLLAGGTNEQFF. This chain joins TRBV6-1 and TRBJ2-1; 13 bases are a match to TRBD2. V dropped 7 bases and J dropped 7; count of bases not matched to a gene: 10. Germline CDR1 reads MNHNS; CDR2 reads SASEGT. This CDR3 has 16 amino acids.

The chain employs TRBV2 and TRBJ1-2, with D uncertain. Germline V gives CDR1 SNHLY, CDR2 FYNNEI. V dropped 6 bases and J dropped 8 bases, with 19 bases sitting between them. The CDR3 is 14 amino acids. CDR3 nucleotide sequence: TGTGCCAGCAGAGATCGCTCGTCACAGCGGGGCTACACCTTC. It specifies CASRDRSSQRGYTF.

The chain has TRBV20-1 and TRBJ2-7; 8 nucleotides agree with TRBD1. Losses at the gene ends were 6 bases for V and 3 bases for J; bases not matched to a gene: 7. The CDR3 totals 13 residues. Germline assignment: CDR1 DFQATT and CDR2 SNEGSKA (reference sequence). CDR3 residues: CSARDRRYYEQYF. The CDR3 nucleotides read TGCAGTGCCAGGGACAGGCGGTACTACGAGCAGTACTTC.

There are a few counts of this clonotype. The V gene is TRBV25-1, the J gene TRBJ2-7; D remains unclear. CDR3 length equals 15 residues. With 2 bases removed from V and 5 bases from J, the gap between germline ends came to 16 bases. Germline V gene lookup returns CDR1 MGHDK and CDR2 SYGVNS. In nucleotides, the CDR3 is TGTGCCAGCAGTGAACCGACCCTAGGACGCGACGAGCAGTACTTC. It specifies CASSEPTLGRDEQYF.

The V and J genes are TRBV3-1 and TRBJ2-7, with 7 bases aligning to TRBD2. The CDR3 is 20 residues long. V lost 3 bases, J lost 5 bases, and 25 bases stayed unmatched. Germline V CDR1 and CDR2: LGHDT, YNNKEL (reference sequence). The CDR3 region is CASSHQRGKSGTRGFHEQYF. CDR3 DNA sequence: TGTGCCAGCAGCCACCAAAGAGGAAAATCGGGGACGCGGGGGTTCCACGAGCAGTACTTC.